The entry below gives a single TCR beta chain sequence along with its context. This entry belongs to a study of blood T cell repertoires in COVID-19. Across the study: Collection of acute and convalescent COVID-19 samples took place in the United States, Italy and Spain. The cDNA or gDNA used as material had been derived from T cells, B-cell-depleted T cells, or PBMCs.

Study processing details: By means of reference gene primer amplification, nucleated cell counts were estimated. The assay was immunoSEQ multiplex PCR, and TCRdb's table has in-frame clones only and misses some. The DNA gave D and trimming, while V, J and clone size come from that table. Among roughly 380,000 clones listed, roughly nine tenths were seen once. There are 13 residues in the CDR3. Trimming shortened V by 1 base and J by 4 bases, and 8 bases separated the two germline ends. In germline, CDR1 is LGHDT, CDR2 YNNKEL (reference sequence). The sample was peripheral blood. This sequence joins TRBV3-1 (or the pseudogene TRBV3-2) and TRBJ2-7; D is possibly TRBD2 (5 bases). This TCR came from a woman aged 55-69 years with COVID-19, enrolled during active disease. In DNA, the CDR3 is TGTGCCAGCAGCCAAGCAAGCGGATACGAGCAGTACTTC. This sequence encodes CASSQASGYEQYF.